Shown below are 17 T cell receptor beta chains from a single sample sequenced in a study of blood T cell repertoires in COVID-19. TCRdb's copy holds only in-frame clones and misses some; the assay was immunoSEQ multiplex PCR. The sample lists some 320,000 clones, just under 90% occurring once. Sequencing input: peripheral blood. These TCRs come from a woman aged 25 to 39 with COVID-19, enrolled during active disease.

The rearrangement links TRBV19 to TRBJ2-7, with 7 positions matching TRBD1. CDR3 length: 12 residues. The V gene end was trimmed by 6 bases and the J gene end by 6 bases; junction bases not matched to a gene: 5. Per germline, CDR1 LNHDA and CDR2 SQIVND (reference sequence). This chain's CDR3 is CASRTGSGEQYF. As DNA, the CDR3 is TGTGCCAGTAGGACAGGGTCGGGCGAGCAGTACTTC.

This chain uses TRBV4-1 with TRBJ2-7; D might be TRBD1 (6 bases). The germline CDR1 and CDR2 sequences are MGHRA and YSYEKL. Trimming left V 4 bases short and J 2 bases short, with 15 bases between. The CDR3 loop spans 15 amino acids. The CDR3 DNA follows: TGCGCCAGCAGCCTTACTACCGGGACAACCTACGAGCAGTACTTC. Its translation is CASSLTTGTTYEQYF.

The chain carries TRBV3-1 (or the pseudogene TRBV3-2) and TRBJ2-7; 8 nucleotides match TRBD2. The CDR3 is 14 amino acids. V shed 4 bases, J shed 5 bases, and the junction held 7 bases outside the gene matches. The germline CDR1 and CDR2 sequences are LGHDT and YNNKEL (reference sequence). The CDR3 sequence is CASSRTGGWHEQYF. In nucleotides, the CDR3 is TGTGCCAGCAGCCGGACGGGGGGGTGGCACGAGCAGTACTTC.

The chain links TRBV4-1 to TRBJ2-1; the match to TRBD2 covers 7 bases. The V and J ends lost 0 bases and 9 bases, in that order; junction bases with no gene match: 8. The germline CDR1 and CDR2 sequences are MGHRA and YSYEKL. The CDR3 has 15 amino acids. CDR3 region: CASSQDVGGDGEQFF. The CDR3 DNA sequence: TGCGCCAGCAGCCAAGACGTGGGGGGGGATGGTGAGCAGTTCTTC.

The chain links TRBV28 to TRBJ1-4, with 7 positions matching TRBD1. The CDR3 spans 15 residues. After removal of 8 bases from V and 4 bases from J, the junction contained 10 bases not matched to a gene. CDR1 MDHEN and CDR2 SYDVKM come from the germline V gene. The CDR3: CASATGTALNEKLFF. CDR3 DNA: TGTGCCAGCGCGACCGGGACAGCACTTAATGAAAAACTGTTTTTT.

The chain links TRBV11-2 to TRBJ1-2; D is undetermined. Per germline, CDR1 SGHAT and CDR2 FQNNGV. V shed 5 bases and J shed 8 bases, with 15 bases lying between them. This CDR3 has 13 amino acids. CDR3 region: CASSPRLSAGYTF. In DNA form, the CDR3 reads TGTGCCAGCAGCCCGAGACTCTCCGCAGGCTACACCTTC.

This rearrangement joins TRBV4-1 to TRBJ1-6, with D unclear. V was clipped by 1 base and J by 0 bases, with 10 bases between them. In germline, CDR1 is MGHRA, CDR2 YSYEKL. CDR3 length: 17 amino acids. As DNA, the CDR3 is TGCGCCAGCAGCCAAGTTACAGAAAGCTCCTATAATTCACCCCTCCACTTT. It specifies CASSQVTESSYNSPLHF.

This rearrangement joins TRBV5-1 to TRBJ1-5; TRBD1 matches 9 bases. With 2 bases clipped from V and 7 bases from J, the junction kept 10 bases outside the gene matches. Germline assignment: CDR1 SGHRS and CDR2 YFSETQ. The CDR3 contains 16 residues. Written as DNA, the CDR3 is TGCGCCAGCAGCTTTTTTCCGGGACAGGGTGGACAGCCCCAGCATTTT. It encodes CASSFFPGQGGQPQHF.

The genes are TRBV3-1 (or the pseudogene TRBV3-2) and TRBJ1-2, with a possible D match to TRBD1 (5 bases). Germline V gives CDR1 LGHDT, CDR2 YNNKEL (reference sequence). The CDR3 consists of 15 residues. Trimming removed 0 bases from V and 4 bases from J, with 12 bases in between. CDR3 protein: CASSQDGGRAYGYTF. In nucleotides, the CDR3 is TGTGCCAGCAGCCAAGATGGCGGCAGGGCCTATGGCTACACCTTC.

The chain recombines TRBV5-6 with TRBJ2-3; 7 nucleotides line up with TRBD2. This CDR3 contains 16 residues. The V and J ends lost 4 bases and 2 bases, in that order; junction bases with no gene match: 10. Germline-derived CDR1 and CDR2 are SGHDT and YYEEEE. The CDR3 region has the DNA TGTGCCAGCAGCCTACTAGCGCAAACTTTCACAGATACGCAGTATTTT. As protein: CASSLLAQTFTDTQYF.

The V gene is TRBV2, the J gene TRBJ1-1, with D perhaps matching TRBD1 (6 bases). Trimming took 10 bases from V and 6 from J, leaving 15 bases between them. The CDR3 loop spans 12 amino acids. Germline V gene sequence: CDR1 SNHLY, CDR2 FYNNEI. The CDR3 is CAIQDRYAEAFF. In nucleotides, the CDR3 is TGTGCCATCCAGGACAGATATGCTGAAGCTTTCTTT.

The chain recombines TRBV27 with TRBJ1-1; TRBD1 is a possible D gene (6 bases). The germline gives CDR1 MNHEY, CDR2 SMNVEV (reference sequence). This CDR3 has 13 amino acids. The V and J ends lost 6 bases and 3 bases respectively, with 11 bases between them. The CDR3 region has the DNA TGTGCCAGCAGAAGTACAGGGTACACTGAAGCTTTCTTT. Protein: CASRSTGYTEAFF.

This rearrangement joins TRBV7-9 to TRBJ1-6; 9 bases line up with TRBD1. The CDR3 is 17 amino acids. Germline-derived CDR1 and CDR2 are SEHNR and FQNEAQ (reference sequence). The ends lost 5 bases at V and 2 bases at J; junction bases unmatched: 7. CDR3 DNA sequence: TGTGCCAGCAGCGTGACAGGGGGAACTACCTATAATTCACCCCTCCACTTT. This translates into CASSVTGGTTYNSPLHF.

V gene TRBV6-5 combines with J gene TRBJ1-4; D may be TRBD1 (5 bases). The V gene's germline CDR1 is MNHEY and CDR2 SVGAGI. The CDR3 totals 13 residues. Trimming took 6 bases from V and 8 from J, leaving 13 bases between them. The CDR3 sequence is CASSRDRIEKLFF. Here the CDR3 DNA reads TGTGCCAGCAGCCGCGACAGAATCGAAAAACTGTTTTTT.

This chain connects TRBV7-9 to TRBJ2-3, with 11 bases lining up with TRBD2. The germline CDR1 and CDR2 sequences are SEHNR and FQNEAQ (reference sequence). CDR3 length: 17 residues. Germline trimming cut 4 bases from V and 2 bases from J; bases unmatched to any gene: 8. DNA for the CDR3: TGTGCCAGCAGCTGGCGACTAGCGGGGATACACACAGATACGCAGTATTTT. This codes for CASSWRLAGIHTDTQYF.

The genes are TRBV6-1 and TRBJ1-3; no definite D call. V dropped 3 bases and J dropped 0 bases, with 9 bases sitting between them. The CDR3 is 15 residues long. The germline CDR1 and CDR2 sequences are MNHNS and SASEGT. This chain's CDR3 is CASSETAYSGNTIYF. The CDR3 bases are TGTGCCAGCAGTGAGACTGCTTACTCTGGAAACACCATATATTTT.

V and J are TRBV5-1 and TRBJ1-3; perhaps TRBD1 as D (6 bases). The CDR3 length is 13 residues. Trimming left V 4 bases short and J 4 bases short, with 9 bases between. Germline V CDR1 and CDR2: SGHRS, YFSETQ. The CDR3 DNA is TGCGCCAGCAGCCCCGGGACAGGAAACACCATATATTTT. Protein product: CASSPGTGNTIYF.